Below, 15 T cell receptor beta chains from the same sample are listed, as sequenced in a study of cytomegalovirus exposure and HLA in healthy donors. The study ran its PCR with 60 Vbeta and 13 Jbeta primers. Libraries were prepared by immunoSEQ multiplex PCR; TCRdb keeps only in-frame clonotypes and omits some of them. The sample holds 100,000 to 150,000 clones, over 60% seen once. Sample: PBMCs. The receptors stem from a female donor in good health and CMV-seronegative.

The chain joins TRBV4-1 to TRBJ2-1; TRBD2 might be the D (6 bases). V gave up 1 base and J gave up 8 bases, with 18 bases separating them. From germline, CDR1 is MGHRA and CDR2 YSYEKL. The CDR3 consists of 16 residues. The CDR3 DNA sequence: TGCGCCAGCAGCCAAGGTGCGGGGCTTTTCAGCGATGAGCAGTTCTTC. This gives the protein CASSQGAGLFSDEQFF.

The chain couples TRBV19 to TRBJ2-5; D gene unclear. The J call may be in error: the DNA end matches TRBJ2-7 better. This CDR3 comprises 15 residues. CDR1 and CDR2 (germline): LNHDA, SQIVND (reference sequence). This CDR3 is CASSGWMGPAYEQYF. The CDR3 DNA follows: TGTGCCAGTAGTGGTTGGATGGGCCCAGCCTACGAGCAGTACTTC.

The chain joins TRBV5-1 to TRBJ1-1; maybe TRBD1 (6 bases). Germline CDR1 is SGHRS and CDR2 is YFSETQ. Between the trimmed V and J ends, which lost 1 base and 3 bases, there was a span of 13 bases. CDR3 length: 15 amino acids. DNA of the CDR3: TGCGCCAGCAGCTTGAACAGGGTAGGTGACACTGAAGCTTTCTTT. This gives the protein CASSLNRVGDTEAFF.

This clone was observed a few times. The genes are TRBV7-2 and TRBJ1-1; D might be TRBD1 (5 bases). V lost 2 bases to trimming and J lost 1 base, with 8 bases between them. Germline loops: CDR1 SGHTA, CDR2 FQGNSA. This CDR3 contains 14 residues. The CDR3 region is CASSLPGENTEAFF. Written as DNA, the CDR3 is TGTGCCAGCAGCTTACCGGGGGAGAACACTGAAGCTTTCTTT.

This rearrangement joins TRBV11-2 to TRBJ2-7; maybe TRBD1 (5 bases). CDR1 is SGHAT and CDR2 is FQNNGV in the germline V gene. The CDR3 totals 15 residues. Trimming cost V 1 base and J 6 bases, with 16 bases left between them. The CDR3 is CASSLVVQGIAEQYF. CDR3 bases: TGTGCCAGCAGCTTAGTGGTCCAGGGTATAGCCGAGCAGTACTTC.

The V and J genes are TRBV18 and TRBJ2-7, with 9 nucleotides matching TRBD1. Germline lookup yields CDR1 KGHSH and CDR2 LQKENI. With 6 bases clipped from V and 6 bases from J, the junction kept 6 bases outside the gene matches. CDR3 length: 13 residues. CDR3 region: CASSSGTGSEQYF. The CDR3 nucleotides read TGTGCCAGCTCGTCCGGGACAGGGTCCGAGCAGTACTTC.

The chain joins TRBV15 to TRBJ1-4, with D tentatively TRBD1 (6 bases). The CDR3 has 15 amino acids. Trimming removed 0 bases from V and 7 bases from J, with 12 bases in between. Germline loops: CDR1 LNHNV, CDR2 YYDKDF (reference sequence). The CDR3 nucleotides read TGTGCCACCAGCAGAGATGTGAGGGGGAGTGAAAAACTGTTTTTT. Translation: CATSRDVRGSEKLFF.

V gene TRBV19 combines with J gene TRBJ2-5; 7 bases agree with TRBD2. Germline trimming cut 4 bases from V and 1 base from J; bases unmatched to any gene: 18. Germline loops: CDR1 LNHDA, CDR2 SQIVND (reference sequence). The CDR3 runs to 19 residues. The CDR3 region is CASSTQPRGGEGSQETQYF. As DNA, the CDR3 is TGTGCCAGTAGTACCCAGCCCCGGGGAGGGGAGGGTTCCCAAGAGACCCAGTACTTC.

The chain links TRBV7-2 to TRBJ2-2, with TRBD2 matching over 13 bases. The germline V gene encodes CDR1 SGHTA and CDR2 FQGNSA. J was trimmed by 7 bases and V by 5 bases; bases with no gene match: 10. CDR3 length equals 17 residues. CDR3 coding DNA: TGTGCCAGCAGCCACGGACTAGCGGGGGTGAAGATCGGGGAGCTGTTTTTT. This gives the protein CASSHGLAGVKIGELFF.

This chain uses TRBV7-9 with TRBJ1-1; TRBD1 might be the D (5 bases). Trimming took 5 bases from V and 11 from J, leaving 18 bases between them. This CDR3 spans 13 amino acids. The germline gives CDR1 SEHNR, CDR2 FQNEAQ (reference sequence). For the CDR3, the DNA is TGTGCCAGCAGCCTCGAGGGGCGCGGGGGGGCTTTCTTT. Its protein is CASSLEGRGGAFF.

This clone has only one observation. This chain connects TRBV30 to TRBJ1-5; D gene ambiguous. This CDR3 is built from 13 residues. The V gene lost 5 bases and the J gene lost 2 bases, with 10 bases spanning the gap. Germline loops: CDR1 GTSNPN, CDR2 SVGIG (reference sequence). The CDR3: CAWSNSGNQPQHF. The CDR3 nucleotides read TGTGCCTGGTCTAACAGTGGCAATCAGCCCCAGCATTTT.

As concerns this clone: The junction and the germline gene differ at one end; a read error may be behind it. This chain joins TRBV5-4 and TRBJ2-4, with 7 bases identical to TRBD1. The CDR3 consists of 17 residues. The germline V gene has CDR1 SGHNT and CDR2 YYREEE (reference sequence). CDR3 coding DNA: TGTGCCAGCAGCCGAGGTACAGGGGAAGAAACCAAAAACAGTCAGTACTTC. It codes for CASSRGTGEETKNSQYF.

This chain joins TRBV19 and TRBJ1-5; possibly TRBD1 for D (5 bases). The ends were cut back, 6 bases at V and 0 bases at J, with 9 bases in the middle. Germline-derived CDR1 and CDR2 are LNHDA and SQIVND (reference sequence). This CDR3 has 14 residues. This chain's CDR3 is CASSGHLSNQPQHF. The CDR3 region has the DNA TGTGCCAGTAGCGGACACCTTAGCAATCAGCCCCAGCATTTT.

This chain links TRBV27 with TRBJ1-5; D possibly corresponds to TRBD1 (5 bases). The CDR3 sequence is 13 residues long. V shed 5 bases and J shed 7 bases, with 12 bases lying between them. Germline V gives CDR1 MNHEY, CDR2 SMNVEV (reference sequence). The CDR3 protein is CASSTHTGQPQHF. CDR3 nucleotides: TGTGCCAGCAGTACACATACAGGCCAGCCCCAGCATTTT.

The chain combines TRBV30 with TRBJ2-4, with 8 bases fitting TRBD2. Trimming cost V 3 bases and J 0 bases; bases outside gene matches: 4. Germline lookup yields CDR1 GTSNPN and CDR2 SVGIG (reference sequence). The CDR3 covers 15 residues. The CDR3, as DNA: TGTGCCTGGAGCGCGGGGGGACTAGCCAAAAACATTCAGTACTTC. It is translated as CAWSAGGLAKNIQYF.